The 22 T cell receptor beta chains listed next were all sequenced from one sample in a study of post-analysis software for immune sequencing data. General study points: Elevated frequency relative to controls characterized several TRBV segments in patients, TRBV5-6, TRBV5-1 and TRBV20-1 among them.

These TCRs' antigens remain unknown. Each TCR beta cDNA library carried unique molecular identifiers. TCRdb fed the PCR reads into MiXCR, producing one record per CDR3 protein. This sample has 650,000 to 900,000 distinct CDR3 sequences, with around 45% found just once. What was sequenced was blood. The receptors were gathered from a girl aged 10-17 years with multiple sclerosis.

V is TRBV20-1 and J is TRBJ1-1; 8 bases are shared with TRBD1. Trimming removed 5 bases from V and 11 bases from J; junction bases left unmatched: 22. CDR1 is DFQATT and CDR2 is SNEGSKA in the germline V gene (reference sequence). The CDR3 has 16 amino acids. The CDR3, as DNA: TGCAGTGCTTCTAATGACAGGGGATTTCCACCTATTGAGGCTTTCTTT. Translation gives CSASNDRGFPPIEAFF.

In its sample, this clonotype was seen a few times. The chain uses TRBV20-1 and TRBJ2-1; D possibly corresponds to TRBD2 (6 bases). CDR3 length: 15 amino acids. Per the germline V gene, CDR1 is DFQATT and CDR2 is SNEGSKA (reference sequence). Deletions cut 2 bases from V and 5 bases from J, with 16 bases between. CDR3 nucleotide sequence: TGCAGTGCTAGACCCGATGGGCGGGGAGACAATGAGCAGTTCTTC. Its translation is CSARPDGRGDNEQFF.

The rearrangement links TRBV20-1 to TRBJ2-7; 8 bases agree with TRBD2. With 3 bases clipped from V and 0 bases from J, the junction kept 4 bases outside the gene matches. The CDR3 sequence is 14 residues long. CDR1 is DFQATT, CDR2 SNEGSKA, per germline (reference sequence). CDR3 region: CSARVGLDSYEQYF. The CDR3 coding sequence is TGCAGTGCTAGGGTGGGACTAGACTCCTACGAGCAGTACTTC.

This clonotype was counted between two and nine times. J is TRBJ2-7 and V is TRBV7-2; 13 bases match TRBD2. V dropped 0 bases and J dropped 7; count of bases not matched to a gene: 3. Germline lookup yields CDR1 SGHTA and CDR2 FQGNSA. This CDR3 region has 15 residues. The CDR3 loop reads CASSLALAGGSEQYF. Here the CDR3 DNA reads TGTGCCAGCAGCTTAGCACTAGCGGGGGGGTCGGAGCAGTACTTC. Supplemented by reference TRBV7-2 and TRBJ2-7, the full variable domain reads GAGVSQSPSNKVTEKGKDVELRCDPISGHTALYWYRQSLGQGLEFLIYFQGNSAPDKSGLPSDRFSAERTGGSVSTLTIQRTQQEDSAVYLCASSLALAGGSEQYFGPGTRLTVT.

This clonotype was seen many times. CDR3 in amino acids: CASSYGGQETQYF. CDR3 DNA: TGTGCCAGCAGTTACGGGGGACAAGAGACCCAGTACTTC. The chain has TRBV6-6 and TRBJ2-5; D is possibly TRBD1 or TRBD2 (5 bases each). CDR3 size: 13 residues. Between the trimmed V and J ends, which lost 2 bases and 2 bases, there was a span of 6 bases. CDR1 MNHNY and CDR2 SVGAGI come from the germline V gene (reference sequence).

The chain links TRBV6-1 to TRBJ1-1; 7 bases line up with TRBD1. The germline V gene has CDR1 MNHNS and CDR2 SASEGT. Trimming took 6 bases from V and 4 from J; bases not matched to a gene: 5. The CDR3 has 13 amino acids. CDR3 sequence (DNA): TGTGCCAGCAGACCCAACAGGGGCACTGAAGCTTTCTTT. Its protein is CASRPNRGTEAFF.

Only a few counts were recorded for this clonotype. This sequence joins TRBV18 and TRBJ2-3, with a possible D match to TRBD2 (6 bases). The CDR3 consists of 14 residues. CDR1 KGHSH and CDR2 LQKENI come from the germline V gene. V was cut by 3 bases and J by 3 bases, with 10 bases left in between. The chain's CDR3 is CASSPRTNTDTQYF. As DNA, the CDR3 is TGTGCCAGCTCACCCCGGACTAATACAGATACGCAGTATTTT.

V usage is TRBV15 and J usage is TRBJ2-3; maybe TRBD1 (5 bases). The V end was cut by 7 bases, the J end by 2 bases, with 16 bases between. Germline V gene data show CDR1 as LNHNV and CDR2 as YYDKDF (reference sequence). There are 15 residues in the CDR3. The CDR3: CATTATTALTDTQYF. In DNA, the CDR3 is TGTGCCACCACCGCGACGACAGCTCTCACAGATACGCAGTATTTT.

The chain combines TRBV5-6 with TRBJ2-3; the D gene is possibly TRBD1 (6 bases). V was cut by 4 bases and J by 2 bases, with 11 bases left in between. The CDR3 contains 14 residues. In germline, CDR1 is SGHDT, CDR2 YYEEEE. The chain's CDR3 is CASSRTANTDTQYF. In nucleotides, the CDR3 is TGTGCCAGCAGCCGGACAGCTAACACAGATACGCAGTATTTT.

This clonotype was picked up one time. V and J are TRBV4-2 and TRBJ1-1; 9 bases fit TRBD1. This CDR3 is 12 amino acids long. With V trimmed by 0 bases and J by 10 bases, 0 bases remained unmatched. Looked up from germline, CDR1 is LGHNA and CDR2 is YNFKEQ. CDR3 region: CASSQEDRGAFF. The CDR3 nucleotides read TGTGCCAGCAGCCAAGAGGACAGGGGAGCTTTCTTT.

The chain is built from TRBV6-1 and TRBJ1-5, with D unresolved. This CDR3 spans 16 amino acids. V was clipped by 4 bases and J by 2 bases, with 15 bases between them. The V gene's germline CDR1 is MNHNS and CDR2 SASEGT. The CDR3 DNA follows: TGTGCCAGCAGTGTACTACCTGGAGGAGGCAATCAGCCCCAGCATTTT. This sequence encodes CASSVLPGGGNQPQHF.

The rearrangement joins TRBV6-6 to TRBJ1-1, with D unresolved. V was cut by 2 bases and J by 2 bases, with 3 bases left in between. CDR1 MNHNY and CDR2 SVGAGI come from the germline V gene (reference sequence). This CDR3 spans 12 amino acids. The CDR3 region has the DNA TGTGCCAGCAGTTACCCTAACACTGAAGCTTTCTTT. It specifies CASSYPNTEAFF.

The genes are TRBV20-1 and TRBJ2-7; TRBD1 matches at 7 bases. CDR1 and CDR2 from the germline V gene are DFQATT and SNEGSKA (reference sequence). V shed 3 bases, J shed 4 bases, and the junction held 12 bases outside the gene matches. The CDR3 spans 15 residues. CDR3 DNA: TGCAGTGCTAGCGAAGGGACAGCCCCGCAATACGAGCAGTACTTC. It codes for CSASEGTAPQYEQYF.

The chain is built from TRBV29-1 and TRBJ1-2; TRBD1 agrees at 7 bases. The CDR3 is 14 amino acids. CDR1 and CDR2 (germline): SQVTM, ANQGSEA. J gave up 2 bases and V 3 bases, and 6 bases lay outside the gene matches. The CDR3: CSVEPRQGNYGYTF. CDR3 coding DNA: TGCAGCGTTGAGCCCCGACAGGGAAACTATGGCTACACCTTC.

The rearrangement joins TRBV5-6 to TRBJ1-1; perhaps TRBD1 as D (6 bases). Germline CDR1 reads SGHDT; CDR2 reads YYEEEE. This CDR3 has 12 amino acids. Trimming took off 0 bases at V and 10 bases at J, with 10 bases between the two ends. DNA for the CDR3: TGTGCCAGCAGCTTGGAAACAGGGTCAGCTTTCTTT. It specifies CASSLETGSAFF.

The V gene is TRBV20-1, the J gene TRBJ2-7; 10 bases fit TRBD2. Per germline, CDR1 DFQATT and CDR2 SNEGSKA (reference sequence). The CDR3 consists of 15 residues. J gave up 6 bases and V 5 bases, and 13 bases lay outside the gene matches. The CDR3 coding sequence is TGCAGTGCTGGGGACCCCGGGACTAGCGCTTTCGAGCAGTACTTC. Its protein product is CSAGDPGTSAFEQYF.

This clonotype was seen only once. This CDR3 is CSAEARDGYNEQFF. CDR3 coding DNA: TGCAGTGCTGAAGCCCGGGACGGGTACAATGAGCAGTTCTTC. The chain has TRBV20-1 and TRBJ2-1; either TRBD1 or TRBD2 may supply D (5 bases each). The CDR3 covers 14 residues. The germline gives CDR1 DFQATT, CDR2 SNEGSKA (reference sequence). Trimming left V 5 bases short and J 4 bases short, with 15 bases between.

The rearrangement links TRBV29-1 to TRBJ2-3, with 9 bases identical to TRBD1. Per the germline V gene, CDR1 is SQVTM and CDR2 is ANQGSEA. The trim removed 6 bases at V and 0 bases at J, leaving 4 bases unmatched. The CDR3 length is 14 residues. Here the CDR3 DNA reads TGCAGCGTCGGGACAGGGATGAGCACAGATACGCAGTATTTT. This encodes CSVGTGMSTDTQYF.

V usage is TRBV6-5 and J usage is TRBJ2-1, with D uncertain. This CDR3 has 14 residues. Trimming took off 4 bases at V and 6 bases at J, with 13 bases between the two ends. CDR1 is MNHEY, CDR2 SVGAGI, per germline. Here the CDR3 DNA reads TGTGCCAGCAGTTCCCGGGCCTTAGGCAATGAGCAGTTCTTC. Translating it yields CASSSRALGNEQFF.

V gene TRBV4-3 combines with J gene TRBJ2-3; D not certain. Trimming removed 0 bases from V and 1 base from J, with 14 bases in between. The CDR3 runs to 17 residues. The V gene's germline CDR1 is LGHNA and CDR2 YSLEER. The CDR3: CASSQDPGKIGTDTQYF. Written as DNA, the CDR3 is TGCGCCAGCAGCCAAGATCCCGGCAAAATTGGCACAGATACGCAGTATTTT.

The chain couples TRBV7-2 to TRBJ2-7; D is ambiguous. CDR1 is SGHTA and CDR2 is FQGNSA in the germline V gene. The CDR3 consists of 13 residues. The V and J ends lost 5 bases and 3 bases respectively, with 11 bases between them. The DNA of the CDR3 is TGTGCCAGCAGCGCCGGGCCATTCTACGAGCAGTACTTC. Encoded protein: CASSAGPFYEQYF.

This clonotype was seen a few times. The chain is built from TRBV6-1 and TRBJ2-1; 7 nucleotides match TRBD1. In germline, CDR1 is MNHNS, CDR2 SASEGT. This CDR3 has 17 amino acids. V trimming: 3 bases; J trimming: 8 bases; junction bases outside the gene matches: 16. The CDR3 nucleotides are TGTGCCAGCAGTGAGACTGGGTTAGGGGGCGAGTTGGATGAGCAGTTCTTC. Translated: CASSETGLGGELDEQFF.